The 12 T cell receptor beta chains listed next were all sequenced from one sample in a study of T cells after yellow fever vaccination. MiXCR, applied by TCRdb to the 5' RACE reads, yields one record per CDR3 protein. Of some 300,000 distinct CDR3 sequences listed, roughly 8.4% are singletons. Here the sequenced sample was PBMCs, taken about 49 days after the first yellow fever vaccination. All receptors derive from a man younger than 35 who received the YFV17D yellow fever vaccine.

V gene TRBV3-1 combines with J gene TRBJ2-1, with a tentative D call TRBD2 (5 bases). V gave up 0 bases and J gave up 4 bases, with 10 bases separating them. The length of the CDR3 is 15 residues. Germline V gene data show CDR1 as LGHDT and CDR2 as YNNKEL (reference sequence). CDR3 bases: TGTGCCAGCAGCCAAGACGTCCAGCGGTACAATGAGCAGTTCTTC. Protein: CASSQDVQRYNEQFF.

This clonotype was detected ten times or more. This chain uses TRBV5-1 with TRBJ1-6; possible D gene TRBD1, 5 bases. V was trimmed by 4 bases and J by 0 bases, leaving 14 bases between them. The CDR3 is 17 amino acids. Germline CDR1 and CDR2: SGHRS and YFSETQ. The CDR3 sequence is CASSPGTVSSYNSPLHF. CDR3 nucleotide sequence: TGCGCCAGCAGCCCCGGGACCGTTAGCTCCTATAATTCACCCCTCCACTTT.

This clonotype was seen only a few times. The chain carries TRBV5-1 and TRBJ1-1; no reliable D call. Germline loops: CDR1 SGHRS, CDR2 YFSETQ. This CDR3 comprises 15 residues. With 2 bases removed from V and 1 base from J, the gap between germline ends came to 12 bases. DNA of the CDR3: TGCGCCAGCAGCTTTAATCCCAATACGAACACTGAAGCTTTCTTT. This encodes CASSFNPNTNTEAFF.

The gene calls are TRBV24-1 and TRBJ2-1; D is unclear. The CDR3 has 13 amino acids. In germline, CDR1 is KGHDR, CDR2 SFDVKD. The V end lost 3 bases, the J end lost 6 bases, and 8 bases lay between the germline ends. The CDR3 nucleotides are TGTGCCACCAGTGATGGACGTACCAATGAGCAGTTCTTC. This translates into CATSDGRTNEQFF.

This clonotype was recorded at least ten times. The CDR3 region has the DNA TGTGCCACCAGCAGAGAAGGGACAGCGAAAAACTATGGCTACACCTTC. Translation: CATSREGTAKNYGYTF. The rearrangement uses TRBV15 and TRBJ1-2; 7 nucleotides align to TRBD1. Germline-derived CDR1 and CDR2 are LNHNV and YYDKDF (reference sequence). This CDR3 region has 16 residues. After removal of 0 bases from V and 2 bases from J, the junction contained 6 bases not matched to a gene.

This clonotype was observed a few times. The chain couples TRBV27 to TRBJ1-6; possible D gene TRBD1, 5 bases. Germline V CDR1 and CDR2: MNHEY, SMNVEV (reference sequence). CDR3 length: 12 amino acids. Trimming took 7 bases from V and 10 from J, leaving 11 bases between them. In nucleotides, the CDR3 is TGTGCCAGCACCCAGGGTGCCTCACCCCTCCACTTT. Amino acids: CASTQGASPLHF.

The chain has TRBV7-2 and TRBJ2-1, with TRBD2 matching 11 bases. The V gene end was trimmed by 5 bases and the J gene end by 6 bases; junction bases not matched to a gene: 9. The CDR3 has 16 amino acids. The germline V gene encodes CDR1 SGHTA and CDR2 FQGNSA. The CDR3 spells CASSRQGSGGGNEQFF. The CDR3 region has the DNA TGTGCCAGCAGCCGACAGGGTAGCGGGGGGGGCAATGAGCAGTTCTTC.

This chain connects TRBV25-1 to TRBJ2-6, with D possibly matching TRBD1 (5 bases). V gave up 2 bases and J gave up 2 bases, with 13 bases separating them. This CDR3 comprises 17 residues. Germline CDR1 and CDR2: MGHDK and SYGVNS. The CDR3 spells CASSETPQGPGANVLTF. The CDR3 coding sequence is TGTGCCAGCAGTGAAACTCCTCAGGGTCCTGGGGCCAACGTCCTGACTTTC. The variable domain in full, completed from reference TRBV25-1 and TRBJ2-6, reads EADIYQTPRYLVIGTGKKITLECSQTMGHDKMYWYQQDPGMELHLIHYSYGVNSTEKGDLSSESTVSRIRTEHFPLTLESARPSHTSQYLCASSETPQGPGANVLTFGAGSRLTVL.

This clonotype was recorded a few times. The chain recombines TRBV7-2 with TRBJ2-7; D is possibly TRBD2 (7 bases). V lost 3 bases and J 5 bases, leaving 20 bases between the germline ends. CDR3 length equals 16 residues. Germline assignment: CDR1 SGHTA and CDR2 FQGNSA. Here the CDR3 reads CASSFIGRGLGNEQYF. CDR3 nucleotides: TGTGCCAGCAGCTTCATCGGGCGGGGGCTCGGAAACGAGCAGTACTTC.

This clonotype has just a few counts. The chain joins TRBV12-3 or TRBV12-4 to TRBJ1-5; maybe TRBD1 (5 bases). CDR3 length: 14 amino acids. V dropped 0 bases and J dropped 7 bases, with 10 bases sitting between them. CDR3 loop: CASSLAGGTQPQHF. CDR3 nucleotides: TGTGCCAGCAGTTTAGCGGGGGGAACGCAGCCCCAGCATTTT.

This clonotype occurred a few times. V gene TRBV12-3 or TRBV12-4 combines with J gene TRBJ2-7, with TRBD1 matching over 10 bases. The CDR3 extends over 15 amino acids. V lost 7 bases and J lost 5; bases outside the gene matches: 11. CDR3 in amino acids: CASTSPRDRGNEQYF. CDR3 in DNA: TGTGCCAGCACCAGCCCCCGGGACAGGGGTAACGAGCAGTACTTC.

V is TRBV6-5 and J is TRBJ2-3; possibly TRBD1 for D (6 bases). In germline, CDR1 is MNHEY, CDR2 SVGAGI. The V end was cut by 2 bases, the J end by 3 bases, with 9 bases between. The CDR3 covers 14 residues. The CDR3 loop is CASSYEQGTDTQYF. The DNA of the CDR3 is TGTGCCAGCAGTTACGAACAGGGAACAGATACGCAGTATTTT.